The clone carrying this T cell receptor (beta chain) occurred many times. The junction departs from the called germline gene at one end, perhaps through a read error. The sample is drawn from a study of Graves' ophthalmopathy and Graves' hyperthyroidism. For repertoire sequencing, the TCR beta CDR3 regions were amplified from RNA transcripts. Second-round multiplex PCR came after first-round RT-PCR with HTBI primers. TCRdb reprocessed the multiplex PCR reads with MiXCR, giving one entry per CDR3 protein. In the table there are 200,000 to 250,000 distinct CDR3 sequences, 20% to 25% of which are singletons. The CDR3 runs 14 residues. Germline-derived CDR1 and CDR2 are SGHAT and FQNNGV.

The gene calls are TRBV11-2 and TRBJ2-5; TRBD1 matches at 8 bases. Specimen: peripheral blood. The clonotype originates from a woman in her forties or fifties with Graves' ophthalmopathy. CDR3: CASSSGTGQGTQYF. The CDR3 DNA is TGTGCCAGCAGCTCAGGGACAGGCCAAGGGACCCAGTACTTC.